A single sample gave rise to the 11 T cell receptor beta chains below, sequenced in a study of beta chain features in type 1 diabetes. Expressed TCRB transcripts got sequenced, as all isolated RNA was reverse transcribed. Assay: immunoSEQ multiplex PCR; the TCRdb copy retains only in-frame clones and omits some. The sample consists of some 900,000 clones, around a sixth of them appearing once. Source material: naive CD4+ T cells from blood. The receptors stem from a woman aged 18-29 years in good health.

This clone has a handful of counts. The chain recombines TRBV7-9 with TRBJ2-5; 8 bases are a match to TRBD1. CDR1 and CDR2 (germline): SEHNR, FQNEAQ (reference sequence). This CDR3 region has 14 residues. The junction had 4 bases not matched to a gene; V was cut back by 5 bases and J by 2 bases. CDR3 protein: CASSAQGVQETQYF. The CDR3 DNA follows: TGTGCCAGCAGCGCACAGGGGGTACAAGAGACCCAGTACTTC.

The chain joins TRBV7-2 to TRBJ2-1; 11 positions match TRBD2. Germline assignment: CDR1 SGHTA and CDR2 FQGNSA. The V gene end was trimmed by 5 bases and the J gene end by 10 bases; junction bases not matched to a gene: 1. The CDR3 has 12 residues. The CDR3 reads CASSRTSGEQFF. CDR3 coding DNA: TGTGCCAGCAGCCGGACTAGCGGGGAGCAGTTCTTC.

This clone was observed a handful of times. The chain employs TRBV4-2 and TRBJ1-5; a weak D match, TRBD1 (5 bases). The CDR3 covers 18 residues. Deletions cut 0 bases from V and 0 bases from J, with 15 bases between. Germline-derived CDR1 and CDR2 are LGHNA and YNFKEQ. The CDR3 DNA sequence: TGTGCCAGCAGCCAAGAAGAGGGACGGATCTTTAGCAATCAGCCCCAGCATTTT. It codes for CASSQEEGRIFSNQPQHF.

This clone was seen a few times. The chain combines TRBV6-6 with TRBJ2-1; 7 nucleotides match TRBD1. The length of the CDR3 is 15 residues. Germline V lookup: CDR1 MNHNY, CDR2 SVGAGI (reference sequence). The ends lost 7 bases at V and 9 bases at J; junction bases unmatched: 15. The CDR3 is CASTLTRGRPSEQFF. The CDR3 nucleotides read TGTGCCAGCACCCTAACTAGGGGGCGCCCCAGTGAGCAGTTCTTC.

J is TRBJ2-2 and V is TRBV10-3, with TRBD2 as a possible D gene (6 bases). Germline loops: CDR1 ENHRY, CDR2 SYGVKD. This CDR3 is built from 13 residues. V dropped 10 bases and J dropped 4 bases, with 13 bases sitting between them. In DNA, the CDR3 is TGTGCCACCAGGGACTTGTCCACCGGGGAGCTGTTTTTT. Residues: CATRDLSTGELFF.

The chain uses TRBV5-1 and TRBJ2-1; 8 bases fit TRBD2. J was trimmed by 8 bases and V by 2 bases; bases with no gene match: 12. The CDR3 runs to 16 residues. Looked up from germline, CDR1 is SGHRS and CDR2 is YFSETQ. The CDR3 sequence: CASSFTGTRGDDEQFF. The CDR3 bases are TGCGCCAGCAGCTTTACCGGGACTAGAGGAGACGATGAGCAGTTCTTC.

This chain links TRBV9 with TRBJ1-1, with TRBD1 matching 7 bases. Trimming cost V 0 bases and J 4 bases; bases outside gene matches: 9. This CDR3 is 16 amino acids long. Germline V CDR1 and CDR2: SGDLS, YYNGEE. This CDR3 is CASSVALDRAGTEAFF. The DNA for the CDR3 is TGTGCCAGCAGCGTAGCCCTAGACAGGGCGGGCACTGAAGCTTTCTTT.

CDR3 loop: CASSVAPQGRETQYF. The CDR3 region has the DNA TGTGCCAGCAGCGTAGCCCCCCAGGGAAGGGAGACCCAGTACTTC. This rearrangement joins TRBV9 to TRBJ2-5, with TRBD1 as a possible D gene (5 bases). The CDR3 spans 15 residues. Germline V gives CDR1 SGDLS, CDR2 YYNGEE. V lost 0 bases and J 5 bases, leaving 14 bases between the germline ends.

This clone was found a few times. The identical CDR3 is also encoded by other nucleotide sequences in the sample. The chain has TRBV18 and TRBJ2-1; D uncertain. Trimming stripped 1 base from V and 0 bases from J, with 7 bases between. This CDR3 has 15 residues. CDR1 and CDR2 (germline): KGHSH, LQKENI. The DNA of the CDR3 is TGTGCCAGCTCACCACTAGGTAGCTCCTACAATGAGCAGTTCTTC. Amino acids: CASSPLGSSYNEQFF.

This clone was seen a handful of times. The rearrangement links TRBV7-8 to TRBJ2-1; D gene uncertain. The V end was cut by 1 base, the J end by 9 bases, with 25 bases between. The CDR3 consists of 18 residues. Germline-derived CDR1 and CDR2 are SGHVS and FQNEAQ. CDR3 loop: CASSLVRWGSQLVGEQFF. The CDR3 DNA follows: TGTGCCAGCAGCTTAGTTCGCTGGGGTAGTCAACTGGTTGGTGAGCAGTTCTTC.

This sequence joins TRBV27 and TRBJ1-4, with D maybe TRBD1 (6 bases). The CDR3 loop spans 14 amino acids. The germline V and J ends were trimmed by 6 bases and 8 bases, with 16 bases remaining between them. Germline V lookup: CDR1 MNHEY, CDR2 SMNVEV (reference sequence). CDR3 amino acids: CASRQHRDGEKLFF. The CDR3 nucleotides are TGTGCCAGCAGACAACACAGGGATGGGGAAAAACTGTTTTTT.